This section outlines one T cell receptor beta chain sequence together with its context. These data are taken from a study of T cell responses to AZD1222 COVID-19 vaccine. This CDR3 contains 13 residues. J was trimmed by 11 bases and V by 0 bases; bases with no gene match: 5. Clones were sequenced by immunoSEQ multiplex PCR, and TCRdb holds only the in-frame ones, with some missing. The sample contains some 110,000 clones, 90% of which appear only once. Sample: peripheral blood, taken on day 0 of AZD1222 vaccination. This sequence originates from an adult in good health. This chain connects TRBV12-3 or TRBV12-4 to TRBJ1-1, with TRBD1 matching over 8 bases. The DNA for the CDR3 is TGTGCCAGCAGTTTAGCGAGACAGGGGTATGCTTTCTTT. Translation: CASSLARQGYAFF.